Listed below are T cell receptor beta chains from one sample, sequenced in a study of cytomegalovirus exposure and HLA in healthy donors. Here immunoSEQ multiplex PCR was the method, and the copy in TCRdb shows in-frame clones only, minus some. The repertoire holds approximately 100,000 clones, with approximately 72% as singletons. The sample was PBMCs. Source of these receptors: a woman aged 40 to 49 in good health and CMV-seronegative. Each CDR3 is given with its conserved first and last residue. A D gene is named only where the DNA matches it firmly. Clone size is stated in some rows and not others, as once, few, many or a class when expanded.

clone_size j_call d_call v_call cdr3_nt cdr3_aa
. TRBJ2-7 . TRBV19 TGTGCCAGTAGTATAGGACATCAAGGCCCCTACGAGCAGTACTTC CASSIGHQGPYEQYF
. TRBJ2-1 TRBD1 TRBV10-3 TGTGCCATCAGTGAGCTAGACAGGGGGCGCCTCGATGAGCAGTTCTTC CAISELDRGRLDEQFF
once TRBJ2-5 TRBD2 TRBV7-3 TGTGCCAGCAGCCTGAGCGGGGCGGACCAAGAGACCCAGTACTTC CASSLSGADQETQYF
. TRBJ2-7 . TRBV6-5 TGTGCCAGCAGTGAAGCGAACGAGCAGTACTTC CASSEANEQYF
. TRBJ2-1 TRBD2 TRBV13 TGTGCCAGCAGCCCCGGGGGGATGTTATCCTACAATGAGCAGTTCTTC CASSPGGMLSYNEQFF
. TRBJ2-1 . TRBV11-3 TGTGCCAGCAGTCCTACTAGATCCAATGAGCAGTTCTTC CASSPTRSNEQFF
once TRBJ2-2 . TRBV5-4 TGTGCCAGCAGCTCACCTGGACTCCCCAACACCGGGGAGCTGTTTTTT CASSSPGLPNTGELFF
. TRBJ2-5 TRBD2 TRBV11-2 TGTGCCAGCAGAACCCCGACTAGCCCAGAAGAGACCCAGTACTTC CASRTPTSPEETQYF
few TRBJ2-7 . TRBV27 TGTGCCAGCAGTTTATCTCAGGGTGGACCCTACGAGCAGTACTTC CASSLSQGGPYEQYF
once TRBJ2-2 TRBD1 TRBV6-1 TGTGCCAGCACTCCGGACAGGGTGGACACCGGGGAGCTGTTTTTT CASTPDRVDTGELFF
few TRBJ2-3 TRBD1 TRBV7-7 TGTGCTAGCAGCGTGGACAGGTCCACAGATACGCAGTATTTT CASSVDRSTDTQYF
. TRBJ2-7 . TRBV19 TGTGCCAGTAGTATTGAAGAATCGGGCTACGAGCAGTACTTC CASSIEESGYEQYF
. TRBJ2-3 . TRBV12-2 TGTGCAAGTCGCTTAGCGAAACGAGGGCCTTCAGATACGCAGTATTTT CASRLAKRGPSDTQYF
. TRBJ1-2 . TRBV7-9 TGTGCCAGCAGCTTAGCTCAGGGCGACTATGGCTACACCTTC CASSLAQGDYGYTF
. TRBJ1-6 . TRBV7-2 TGTGCCAGCAGCTTAGTGACAGGCGATCGAACCCTCCACTTT CASSLVTGDRTLHF
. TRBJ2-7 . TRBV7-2 TGTGCCAGCAGCTTATACACAGGCGAGCAGTACTTC CASSLYTGEQYF
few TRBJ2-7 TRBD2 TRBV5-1 TGCGCCAGCAGCAAGACTAGCGGGAGTCTTAGGGAGCAGTACTTC CASSKTSGSLREQYF
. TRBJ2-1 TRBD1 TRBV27 TGTGCCAGCAGTTGGACAGGGGGCCCCTACAATGAGCAGTTCTTC CASSWTGGPYNEQFF
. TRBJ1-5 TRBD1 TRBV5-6 TGTGCCAGCAGCCTCCGGACAGGGAGAGGCAATCAGCCCCAGCATTTT CASSLRTGRGNQPQHF
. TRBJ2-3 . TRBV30 TGTGCCTGGAGTGTATTTGCGGTGGATACGCAGTATTTT CAWSVFAVDTQYF
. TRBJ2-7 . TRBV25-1 TGTGCCAGCAGTGACTCAGGGATCGAGCAGTACTTC CASSDSGIEQYF
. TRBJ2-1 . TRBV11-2 TGTGCCAGCAGCTTCAGGGATAATTACAATGAGCAGTTCTTC CASSFRDNYNEQFF
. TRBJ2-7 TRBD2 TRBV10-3 TGTGCCATCAGTGAACGAGAGGCTAGCGGAGCCCTCCTTGAGACCTACGAGCAGTACTTC CAISEREASGALLETYEQYF
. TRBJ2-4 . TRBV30 TGTGCCTGGAAGGAGTCACAATTAGCCAAAAACATTCAGTACTTC CAWKESQLAKNIQYF
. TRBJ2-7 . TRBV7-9 TGTGCCAGCAGCGATACTTATTACGAGCAGTACTTC CASSDTYYEQYF
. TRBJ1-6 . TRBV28 TGTGCCAGCAGTTTTCACAGGGTCACCTATAATTCCCCCCTCCACTTT CASSFHRVTYNSPLHF
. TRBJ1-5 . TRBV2 TGTGCCAGCGGCGCAGGGGGCAATCAGCCCCAGCATTTT CASGAGGNQPQHF